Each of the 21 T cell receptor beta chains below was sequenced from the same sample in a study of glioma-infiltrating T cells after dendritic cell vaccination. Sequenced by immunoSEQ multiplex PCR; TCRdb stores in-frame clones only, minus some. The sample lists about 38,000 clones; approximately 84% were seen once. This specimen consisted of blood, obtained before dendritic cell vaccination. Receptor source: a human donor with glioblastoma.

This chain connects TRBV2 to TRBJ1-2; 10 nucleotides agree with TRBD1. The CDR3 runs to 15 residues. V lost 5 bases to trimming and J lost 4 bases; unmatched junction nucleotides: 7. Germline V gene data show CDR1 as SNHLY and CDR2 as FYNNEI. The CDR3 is CASSPRQGAGYGYTF. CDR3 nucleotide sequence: TGTGCCAGCAGTCCTAGACAGGGGGCAGGCTATGGCTACACCTTC.

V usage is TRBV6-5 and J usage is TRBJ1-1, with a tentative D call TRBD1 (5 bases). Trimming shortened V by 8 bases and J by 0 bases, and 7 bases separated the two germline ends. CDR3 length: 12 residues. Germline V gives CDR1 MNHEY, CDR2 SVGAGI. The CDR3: CASGALNTEAFF. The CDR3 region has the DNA TGTGCCAGCGGGGCACTGAACACTGAAGCTTTCTTT.

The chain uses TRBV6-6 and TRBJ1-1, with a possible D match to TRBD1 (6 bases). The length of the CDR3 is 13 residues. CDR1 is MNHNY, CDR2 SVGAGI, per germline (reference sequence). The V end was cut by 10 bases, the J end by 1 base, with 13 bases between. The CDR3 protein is CAIALGANTEAFF. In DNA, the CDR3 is TGTGCCATCGCCTTGGGGGCGAACACTGAAGCTTTCTTT.

CDR3 loop: CASSRTAGTGEQFF. The CDR3 DNA sequence: TGTGCCAGCAGCCGTACTGCCGGAACGGGTGAGCAGTTCTTC. The chain employs TRBV6-5 and TRBJ2-1; no firm D call. Trimming took off 6 bases at V and 9 bases at J, with 18 bases between the two ends. The CDR3 sequence is 14 residues long. The germline gives CDR1 MNHEY, CDR2 SVGAGI.

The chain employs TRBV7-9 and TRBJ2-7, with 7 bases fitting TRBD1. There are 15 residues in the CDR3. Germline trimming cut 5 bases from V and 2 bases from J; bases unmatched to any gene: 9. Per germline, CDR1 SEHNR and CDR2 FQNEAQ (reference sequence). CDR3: CASSPKGQPTYEQYF. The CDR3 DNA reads TGTGCCAGCAGCCCGAAGGGACAGCCAACCTACGAGCAGTACTTC.

The CDR3 DNA is TGTGCCAGCAGTTTTAGGGGTTACGGTAATGAAAAACTGTTTTTT. It yields the protein CASSFRGYGNEKLFF. The rearrangement links TRBV28 to TRBJ1-4; a possible D gene is TRBD1 (5 bases). Germline lookup yields CDR1 MDHEN and CDR2 SYDVKM. The CDR3 is 15 residues long. The V and J ends lost 3 bases and 4 bases respectively, with 12 bases between them.

The CDR3 here is CASSFYGPRGREANVLTF. For the CDR3, the DNA is TGTGCCAGCAGTTTTTACGGCCCCAGGGGGCGAGAGGCCAACGTCCTGACTTTC. The chain employs TRBV28 and TRBJ2-6; 8 bases fit TRBD1. The CDR3 covers 18 residues. Germline V gene data show CDR1 as MDHEN and CDR2 as SYDVKM. Losses at the gene ends were 3 bases for V and 6 bases for J; bases not matched to a gene: 13.

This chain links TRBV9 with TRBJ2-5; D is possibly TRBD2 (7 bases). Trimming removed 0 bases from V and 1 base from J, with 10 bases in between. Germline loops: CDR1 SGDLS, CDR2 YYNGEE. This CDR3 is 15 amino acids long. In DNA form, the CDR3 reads TGTGCCAGCAGCGTAGCGGGGGGCCTCCAAGAGACCCAGTACTTC. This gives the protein CASSVAGGLQETQYF. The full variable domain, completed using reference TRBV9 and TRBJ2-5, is DSGVTQTPKHLITATGQRVTLRCSPRSGDLSVYWYQQSLDQGLQFLIQYYNGEERAKGNILERFSAQQFPDLHSELNLSSLELGDSALYFCASSVAGGLQETQYFGPGTRLLVL.

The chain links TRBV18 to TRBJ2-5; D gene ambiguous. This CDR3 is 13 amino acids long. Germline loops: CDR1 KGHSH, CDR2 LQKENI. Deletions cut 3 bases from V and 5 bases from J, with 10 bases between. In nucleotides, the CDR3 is TGTGCCAGCTCACCTAGTTCACAGGAGACCCAGTACTTC. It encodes CASSPSSQETQYF.

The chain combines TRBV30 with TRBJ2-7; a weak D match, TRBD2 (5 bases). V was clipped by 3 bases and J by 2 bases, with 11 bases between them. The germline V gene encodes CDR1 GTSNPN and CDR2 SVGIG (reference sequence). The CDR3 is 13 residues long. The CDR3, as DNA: TGTGCCTGGAGGGGAGTTCCTACCTACGAGCAGTACTTC. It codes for CAWRGVPTYEQYF.

The CDR3 DNA is TGCGCCAGCAGCCAAGACGCAACAGGGTTCGGCACTGAAGCTTTCTTT. This translates into CASSQDATGFGTEAFF. The chain joins TRBV4-3 to TRBJ1-1; D is possibly TRBD1 (6 bases). Germline V lookup: CDR1 LGHNA, CDR2 YSLEER. Trimming shortened V by 0 bases and J by 4 bases, and 15 bases separated the two germline ends. This CDR3 has 16 residues.

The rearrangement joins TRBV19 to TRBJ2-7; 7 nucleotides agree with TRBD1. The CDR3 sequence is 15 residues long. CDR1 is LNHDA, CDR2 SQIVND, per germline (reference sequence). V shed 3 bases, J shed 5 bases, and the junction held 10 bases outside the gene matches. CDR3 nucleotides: TGTGCCAGTAGTATTCCCGGACAGGCAGGGCACGAGCAGTACTTC. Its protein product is CASSIPGQAGHEQYF.

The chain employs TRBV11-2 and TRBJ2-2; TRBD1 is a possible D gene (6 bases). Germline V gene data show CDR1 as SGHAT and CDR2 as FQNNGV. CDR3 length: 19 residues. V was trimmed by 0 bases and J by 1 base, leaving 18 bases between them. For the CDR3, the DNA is TGTGCCAGCAGCTTAGATCTTAGGTTGAAGACAGGGAACACCGGGGAGCTGTTTTTT. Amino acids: CASSLDLRLKTGNTGELFF.

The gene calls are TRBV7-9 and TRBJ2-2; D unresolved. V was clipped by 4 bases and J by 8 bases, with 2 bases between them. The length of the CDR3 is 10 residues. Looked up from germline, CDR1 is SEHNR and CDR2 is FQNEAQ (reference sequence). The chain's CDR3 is CASSSGELFF. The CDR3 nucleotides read TGTGCCAGCAGCTCAGGGGAGCTGTTTTTT.

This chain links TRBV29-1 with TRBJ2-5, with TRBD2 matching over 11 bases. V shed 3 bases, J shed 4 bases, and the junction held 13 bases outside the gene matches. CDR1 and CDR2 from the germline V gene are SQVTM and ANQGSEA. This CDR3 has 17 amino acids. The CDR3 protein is CSVDVAGGPAAGETQYF. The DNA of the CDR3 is TGCAGCGTTGATGTAGCGGGGGGGCCCGCGGCGGGAGAGACCCAGTACTTC. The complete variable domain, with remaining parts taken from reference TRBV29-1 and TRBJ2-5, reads SAVISQKPSRDICQRGTSLTIQCQVDSQVTMMFWYRQQPGQSLTLIATANQGSEATYESGFVIDKFPISRPNLTFSTLTVSNMSPEDSSIYLCSVDVAGGPAAGETQYFGPGTRLLVL.

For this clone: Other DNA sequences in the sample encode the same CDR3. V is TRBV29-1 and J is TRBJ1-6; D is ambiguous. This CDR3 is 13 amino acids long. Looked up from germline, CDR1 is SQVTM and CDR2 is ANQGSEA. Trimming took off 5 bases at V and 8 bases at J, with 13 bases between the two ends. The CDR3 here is CSVTQTTDSPLHF. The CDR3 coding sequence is TGCAGCGTTACTCAGACAACGGATTCACCCCTCCACTTT.

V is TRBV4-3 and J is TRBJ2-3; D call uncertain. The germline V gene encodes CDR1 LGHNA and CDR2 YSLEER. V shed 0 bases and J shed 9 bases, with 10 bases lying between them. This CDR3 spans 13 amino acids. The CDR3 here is CASSQDWMGTQYF. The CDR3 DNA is TGCGCCAGCAGCCAAGATTGGATGGGCACGCAGTATTTT.

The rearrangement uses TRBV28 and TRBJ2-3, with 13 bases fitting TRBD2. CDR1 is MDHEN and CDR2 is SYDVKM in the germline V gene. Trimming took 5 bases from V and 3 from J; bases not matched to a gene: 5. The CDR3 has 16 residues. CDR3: CASSQEGLAGTDTQYF. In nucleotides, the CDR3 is TGTGCCAGCAGTCAAGAGGGACTAGCGGGGACAGATACGCAGTATTTT. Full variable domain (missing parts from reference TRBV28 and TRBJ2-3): DVKVTQSSRYLVKRTGEKVFLECVQDMDHENMFWYRQDPGLGLRLIYFSYDVKMKEKGDIPEGYSVSREKKERFSLILESASTNQTSMYLCASSQEGLAGTDTQYFGPGTRLTVL.

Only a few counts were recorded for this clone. CDR3 coding DNA: TGTGCCAGCAGCACAATGAACACTGAAGCTTTCTTT. It is translated as CASSTMNTEAFF. V usage is TRBV13 and J usage is TRBJ1-1, with D uncertain. Germline assignment: CDR1 PRHDT and CDR2 FYEKMQ (reference sequence). Trimming took 5 bases from V and 0 from J, leaving 4 bases between them. The CDR3 has 12 amino acids.

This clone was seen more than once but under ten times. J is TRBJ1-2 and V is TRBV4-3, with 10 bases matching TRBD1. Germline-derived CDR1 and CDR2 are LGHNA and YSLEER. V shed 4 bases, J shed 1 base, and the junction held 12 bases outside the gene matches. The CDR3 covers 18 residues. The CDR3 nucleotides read TGCGCCAGCAGCCGGGGCCCCGGGACAGGGGACCTTAACTATGGCTACACCTTC. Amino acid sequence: CASSRGPGTGDLNYGYTF.

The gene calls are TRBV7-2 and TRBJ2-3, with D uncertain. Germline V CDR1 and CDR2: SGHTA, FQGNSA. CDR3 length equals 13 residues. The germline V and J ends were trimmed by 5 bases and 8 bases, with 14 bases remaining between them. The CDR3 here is CASSTSSHGTQYF. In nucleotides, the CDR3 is TGTGCCAGCAGCACTTCGAGCCACGGTACGCAGTATTTT.